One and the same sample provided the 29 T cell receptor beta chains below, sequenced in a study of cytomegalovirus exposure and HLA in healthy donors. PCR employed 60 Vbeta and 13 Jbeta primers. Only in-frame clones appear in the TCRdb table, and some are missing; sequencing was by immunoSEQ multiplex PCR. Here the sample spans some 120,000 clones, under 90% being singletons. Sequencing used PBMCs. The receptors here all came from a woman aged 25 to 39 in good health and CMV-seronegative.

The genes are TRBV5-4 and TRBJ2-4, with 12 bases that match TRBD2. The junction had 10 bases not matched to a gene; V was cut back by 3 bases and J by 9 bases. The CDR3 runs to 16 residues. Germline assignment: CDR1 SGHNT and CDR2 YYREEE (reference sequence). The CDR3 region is CASSSPTSGSQAIQYF. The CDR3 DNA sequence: TGTGCCAGCAGCTCCCCGACTAGCGGGAGTCAGGCCATTCAGTACTTC. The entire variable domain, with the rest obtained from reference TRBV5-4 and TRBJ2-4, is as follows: ETGVTQSPTHLIKTRGQQVTLRCSSQSGHNTVSWYQQALGQGPQFIFQYYREEENGRGNFPPRFSGLQFPNYSSELNVNALELDDSALYLCASSSPTSGSQAIQYFGAGTRLSVL.

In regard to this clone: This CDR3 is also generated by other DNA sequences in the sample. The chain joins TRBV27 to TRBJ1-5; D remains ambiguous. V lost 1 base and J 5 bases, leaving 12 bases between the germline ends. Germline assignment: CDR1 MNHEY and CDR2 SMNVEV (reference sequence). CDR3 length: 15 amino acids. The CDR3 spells CASSLWSGRDQPQHF. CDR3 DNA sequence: TGTGCCAGCAGTTTATGGTCCGGTCGGGATCAGCCCCAGCATTTT.

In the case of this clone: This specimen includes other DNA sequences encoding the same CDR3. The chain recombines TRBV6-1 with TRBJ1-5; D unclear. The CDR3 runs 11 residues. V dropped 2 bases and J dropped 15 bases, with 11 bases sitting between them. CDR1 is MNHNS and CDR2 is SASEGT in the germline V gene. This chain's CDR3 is CASSELARLHF. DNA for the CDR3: TGTGCCAGCAGTGAATTAGCGCGTTTGCATTTT.

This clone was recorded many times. The CDR3: CASSNSFNEQFF. The CDR3 coding sequence is TGCGCCAGCAGTAACAGTTTCAATGAGCAGTTCTTC. The chain carries TRBV10-2 and TRBJ2-1; D is unclear. Germline CDR1 and CDR2: WSHSY and SAAADI. V lost 5 bases, J lost 6 bases, and 8 bases lay in between. The CDR3 spans 12 residues.

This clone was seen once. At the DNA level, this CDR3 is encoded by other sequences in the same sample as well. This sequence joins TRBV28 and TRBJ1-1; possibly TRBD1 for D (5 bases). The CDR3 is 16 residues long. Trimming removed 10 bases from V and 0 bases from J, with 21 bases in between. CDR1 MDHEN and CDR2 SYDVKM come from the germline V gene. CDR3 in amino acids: CATYPLTAFMNTEAFF. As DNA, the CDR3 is TGTGCCACCTACCCTTTGACAGCCTTCATGAACACTGAAGCTTTCTTT. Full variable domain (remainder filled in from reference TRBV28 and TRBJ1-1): DVKVTQSSRYLVKRTGEKVFLECVQDMDHENMFWYRQDPGLGLRLIYFSYDVKMKEKGDIPEGYSVSREKKERFSLILESASTNQTSMYLCATYPLTAFMNTEAFFGQGTRLTVV.

This chain's CDR3 is CASSMTGYEQYF. In nucleotides, the CDR3 is TGTGCCAGTAGTATGACAGGTTACGAGCAGTACTTC. The J gene is TRBJ2-7, the V gene TRBV19; possible D gene TRBD1, 6 bases. The germline gives CDR1 LNHDA, CDR2 SQIVND (reference sequence). The ends were cut back, 3 bases at V and 4 bases at J, with 7 bases in the middle. This CDR3 has 12 amino acids.

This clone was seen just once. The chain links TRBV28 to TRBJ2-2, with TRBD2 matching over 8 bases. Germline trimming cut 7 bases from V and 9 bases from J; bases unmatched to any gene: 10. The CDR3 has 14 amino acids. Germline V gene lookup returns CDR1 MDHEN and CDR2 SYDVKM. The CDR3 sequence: CASIKSGGPRELFF. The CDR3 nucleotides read TGTGCCAGCATCAAAAGCGGGGGCCCCCGGGAGCTGTTTTTT.

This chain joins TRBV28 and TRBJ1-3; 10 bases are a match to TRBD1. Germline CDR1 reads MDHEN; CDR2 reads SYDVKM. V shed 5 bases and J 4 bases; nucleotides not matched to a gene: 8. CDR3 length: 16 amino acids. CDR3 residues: CASSVLGTGVGNTIYF. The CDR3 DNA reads TGTGCCAGCAGTGTCCTGGGGACAGGGGTCGGAAACACCATATATTTT.

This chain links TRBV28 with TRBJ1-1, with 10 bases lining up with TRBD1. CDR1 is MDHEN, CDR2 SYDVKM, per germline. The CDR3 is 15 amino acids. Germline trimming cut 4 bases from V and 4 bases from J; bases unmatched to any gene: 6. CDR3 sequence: CASSSWTGGGTEAFF. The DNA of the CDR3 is TGTGCCAGCAGTTCCTGGACAGGGGGAGGCACTGAAGCTTTCTTT.

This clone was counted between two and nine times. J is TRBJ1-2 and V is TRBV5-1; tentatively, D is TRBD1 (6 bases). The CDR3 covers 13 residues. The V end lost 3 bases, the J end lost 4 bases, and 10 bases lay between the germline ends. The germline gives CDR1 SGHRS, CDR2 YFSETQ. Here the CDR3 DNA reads TGCGCCAGCAGCTCAGGGGTTCTCTATGGCTACACCTTC. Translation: CASSSGVLYGYTF.

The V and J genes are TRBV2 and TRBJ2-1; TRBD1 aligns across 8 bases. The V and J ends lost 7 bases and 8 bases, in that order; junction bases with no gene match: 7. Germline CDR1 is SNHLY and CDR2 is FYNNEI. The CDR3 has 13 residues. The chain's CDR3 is CASIQGAVDEQFF. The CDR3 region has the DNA TGTGCCAGCATCCAGGGGGCGGTCGATGAGCAGTTCTTC.

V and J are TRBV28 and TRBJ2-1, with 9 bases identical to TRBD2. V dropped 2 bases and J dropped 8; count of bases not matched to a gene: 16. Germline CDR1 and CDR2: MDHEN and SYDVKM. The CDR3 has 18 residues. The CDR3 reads CASSLVYGGREGLYEQFF. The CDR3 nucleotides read TGTGCCAGCAGTTTAGTCTACGGAGGGCGGGAGGGCCTGTATGAGCAGTTCTTC.

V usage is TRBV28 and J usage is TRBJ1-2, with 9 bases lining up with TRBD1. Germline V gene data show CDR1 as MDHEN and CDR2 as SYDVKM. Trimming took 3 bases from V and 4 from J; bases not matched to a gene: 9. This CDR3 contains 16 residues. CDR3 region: CASSFFMGQGSYGYTF. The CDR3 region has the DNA TGTGCCAGCAGTTTTTTTATGGGACAGGGTAGCTATGGCTACACCTTC.

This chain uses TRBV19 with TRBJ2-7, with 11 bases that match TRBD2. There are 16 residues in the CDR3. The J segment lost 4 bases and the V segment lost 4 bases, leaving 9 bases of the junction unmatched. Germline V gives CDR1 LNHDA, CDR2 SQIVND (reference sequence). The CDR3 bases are TGTGCCAGTAGTACTTGGGGGACTAGCGGCCCTTACGAGCAGTACTTC. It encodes CASSTWGTSGPYEQYF.

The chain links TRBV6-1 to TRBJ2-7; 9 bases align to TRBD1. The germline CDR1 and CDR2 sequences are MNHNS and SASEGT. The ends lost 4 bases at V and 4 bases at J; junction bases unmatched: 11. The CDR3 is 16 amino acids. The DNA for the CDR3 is TGTGCCAGCAGTGCCCCCAGATCCGGACAGGGGTACGAGCAGTACTTC. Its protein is CASSAPRSGQGYEQYF.

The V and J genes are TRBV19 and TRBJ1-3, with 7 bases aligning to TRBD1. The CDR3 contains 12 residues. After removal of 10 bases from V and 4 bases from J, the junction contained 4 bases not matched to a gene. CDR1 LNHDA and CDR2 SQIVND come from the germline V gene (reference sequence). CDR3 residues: CATPGGGNTIYF. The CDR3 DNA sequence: TGTGCCACCCCAGGGGGAGGAAACACCATATATTTT.

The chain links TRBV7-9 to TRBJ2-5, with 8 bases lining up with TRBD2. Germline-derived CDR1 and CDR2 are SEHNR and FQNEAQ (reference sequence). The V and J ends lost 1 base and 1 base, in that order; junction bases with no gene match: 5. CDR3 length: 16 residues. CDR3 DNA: TGTGCCAGCAGCTTAGTTGGCGGGAGGCTCCAAGAGACCCAGTACTTC. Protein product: CASSLVGGRLQETQYF.

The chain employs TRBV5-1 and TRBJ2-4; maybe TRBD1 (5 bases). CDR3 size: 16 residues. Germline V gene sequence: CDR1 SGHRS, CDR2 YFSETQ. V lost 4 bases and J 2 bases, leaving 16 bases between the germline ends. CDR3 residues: CASSRVGVSTKNIQYF. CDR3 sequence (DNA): TGCGCCAGCAGCCGGGTAGGGGTATCGACCAAAAACATTCAGTACTTC. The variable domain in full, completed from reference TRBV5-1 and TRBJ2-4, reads KAGVTQTPRYLIKTRGQQVTLSCSPISGHRSVSWYQQTPGQGLQFLFEYFSETQRNKGNFPGRFSGRQFSNSRSEMNVSTLELGDSALYLCASSRVGVSTKNIQYFGAGTRLSVL.

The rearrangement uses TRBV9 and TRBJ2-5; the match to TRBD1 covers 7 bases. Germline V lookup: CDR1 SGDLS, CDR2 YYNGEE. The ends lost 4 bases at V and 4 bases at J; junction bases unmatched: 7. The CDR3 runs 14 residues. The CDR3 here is CASSSDRVGETQYF. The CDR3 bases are TGTGCCAGCAGCAGCGACAGGGTAGGAGAGACCCAGTACTTC.

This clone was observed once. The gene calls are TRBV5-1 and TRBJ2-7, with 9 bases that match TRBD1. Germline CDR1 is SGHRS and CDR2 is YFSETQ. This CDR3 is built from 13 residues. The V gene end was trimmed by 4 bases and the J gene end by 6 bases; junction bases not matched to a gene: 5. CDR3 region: CASSPGTGIEQYF. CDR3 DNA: TGCGCCAGCAGCCCCGGGACAGGGATCGAGCAGTACTTC. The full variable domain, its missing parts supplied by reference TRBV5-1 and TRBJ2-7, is KAGVTQTPRYLIKTRGQQVTLSCSPISGHRSVSWYQQTPGQGLQFLFEYFSETQRNKGNFPGRFSGRQFSNSRSEMNVSTLELGDSALYLCASSPGTGIEQYFGPGTRLTVT.

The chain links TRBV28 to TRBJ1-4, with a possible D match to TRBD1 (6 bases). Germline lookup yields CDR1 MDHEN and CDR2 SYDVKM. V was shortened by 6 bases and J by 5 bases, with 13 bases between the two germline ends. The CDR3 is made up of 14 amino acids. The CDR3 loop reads CASSKQGINEKLFF. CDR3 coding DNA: TGTGCCAGCAGCAAACAGGGTATCAATGAAAAACTGTTTTTT.

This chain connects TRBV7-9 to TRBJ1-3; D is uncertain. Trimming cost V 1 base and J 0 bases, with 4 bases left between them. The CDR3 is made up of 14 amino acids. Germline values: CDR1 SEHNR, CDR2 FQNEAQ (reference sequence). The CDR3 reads CASSLGLSGNTIYF. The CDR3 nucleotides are TGTGCCAGCAGCTTAGGGCTCTCTGGAAACACCATATATTTT.

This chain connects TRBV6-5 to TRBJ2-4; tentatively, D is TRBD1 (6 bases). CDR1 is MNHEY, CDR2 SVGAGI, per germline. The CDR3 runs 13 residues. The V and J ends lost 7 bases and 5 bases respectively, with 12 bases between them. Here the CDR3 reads CASTGHHENIQYF. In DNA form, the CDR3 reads TGTGCCAGCACGGGACACCACGAAAACATTCAGTACTTC.

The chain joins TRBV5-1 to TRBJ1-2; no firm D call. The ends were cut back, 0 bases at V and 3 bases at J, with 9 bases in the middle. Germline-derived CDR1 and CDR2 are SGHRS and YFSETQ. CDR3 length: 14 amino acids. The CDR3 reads CASSLEPLDYGYTF. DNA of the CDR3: TGCGCCAGCAGCTTGGAGCCGCTGGACTATGGCTACACCTTC.

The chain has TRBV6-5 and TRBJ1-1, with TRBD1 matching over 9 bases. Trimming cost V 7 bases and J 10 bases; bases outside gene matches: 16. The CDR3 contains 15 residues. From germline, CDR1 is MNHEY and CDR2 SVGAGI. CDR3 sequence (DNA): TGTGCCAGCATATTAAGACCGACAGGGGGTGGAATAGCTTTCTTT. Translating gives CASILRPTGGGIAFF.

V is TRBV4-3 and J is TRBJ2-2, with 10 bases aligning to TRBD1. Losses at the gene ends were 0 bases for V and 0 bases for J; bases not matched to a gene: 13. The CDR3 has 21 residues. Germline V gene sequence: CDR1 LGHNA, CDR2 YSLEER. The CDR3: CASSQDLLNGDRGANTGELFF. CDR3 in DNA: TGCGCCAGCAGCCAAGATCTTTTAAACGGGGACAGGGGTGCGAACACCGGGGAGCTGTTTTTT.

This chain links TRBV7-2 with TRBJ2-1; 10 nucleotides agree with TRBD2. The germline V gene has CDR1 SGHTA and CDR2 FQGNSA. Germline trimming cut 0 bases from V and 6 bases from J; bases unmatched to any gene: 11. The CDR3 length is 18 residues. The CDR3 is CASSLAAPGLAASNEQFF. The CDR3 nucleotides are TGTGCCAGCAGCTTAGCAGCCCCTGGACTAGCGGCCTCCAATGAGCAGTTCTTC.

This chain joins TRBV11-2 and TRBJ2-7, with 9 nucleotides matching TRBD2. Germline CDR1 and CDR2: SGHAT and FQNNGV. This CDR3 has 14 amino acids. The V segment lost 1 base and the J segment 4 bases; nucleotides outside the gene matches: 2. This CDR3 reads CASSLGLAGYEQYF. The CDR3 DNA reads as TGTGCCAGCAGCTTAGGGCTAGCGGGGTACGAGCAGTACTTC. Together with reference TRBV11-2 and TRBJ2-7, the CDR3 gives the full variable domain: EAGVAQSPRYKIIEKRQSVAFWCNPISGHATLYWYQQILGQGPKLLIQFQNNGVVDDSQLPKDRFSAERLKGVDSTLKIQPAKLEDSAVYLCASSLGLAGYEQYFGPGTRLTVT.

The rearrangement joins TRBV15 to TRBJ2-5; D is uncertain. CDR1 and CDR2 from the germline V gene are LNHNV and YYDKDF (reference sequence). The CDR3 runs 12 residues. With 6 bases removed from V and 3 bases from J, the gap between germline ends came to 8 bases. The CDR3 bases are TGTGCCACCAGTTCCGCGGAAGAGACCCAGTACTTC. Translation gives CATSSAEETQYF.